The rows below give T cell receptor beta chains drawn from one sample of a study of shared clonotypes between healthy human individuals. Measured with immunoSEQ multiplex PCR; TCRdb has only the in-frame clones, and not every one. This sample has 2 million to 2.5 million clones, with just over 90% found just once. The specimen was naive CD4+ T cells from PBMCs. These receptors were obtained from a young man in good health. Some clones in this sample may be carry-over from other donors' samples. The CDR3 runs from the conserved cysteine through the conserved F or W. The order of the fields is clone size, V gene, D gene, J gene, CDR3 length, CDR3 DNA, CDR3 protein. A D gene is named only where the DNA matches it firmly. Some rows mark clone size as missing; the rest say once, few, many or name a class of expanded clone.

-	TRBV29-1	-	TRBJ1-1	14	TGCAGCGCCCTCGAGTTGAAGGGGTACACTGAAGCTTTCTTT	CSALELKGYTEAFF
once	TRBV2	TRBD1	TRBJ2-2	16	TGTGCCAGCACCCCCCAGGGGGCGAGAAGCACCGGGGAGCTGTTTTTT	CASTPQGARSTGELFF
-	TRBV6-6	TRBD1	TRBJ2-3	15	TGTGCCAGCAGCCAAGGGACAGGGATCACAGATACGCAGTATTTT	CASSQGTGITDTQYF
-	TRBV28	TRBD1	TRBJ2-7	16	TGTGCCAGCAGTCTCGGGACAGGCTCCTTCTCCTACGAGCAGTACTTC	CASSLGTGSFSYEQYF
-	TRBV28	-	TRBJ1-3	16	TGTGCCAGCAGTTTACGCTCAGGGGCCTCTGGAAACACCATATATTTT	CASSLRSGASGNTIYF
-	TRBV5-1	-	TRBJ2-1	15	TGCGCCAGCAGCTTGGCCCCCAGGGGGGTGGATGAGCAGTTCTTC	CASSLAPRGVDEQFF
-	TRBV21-1	-	TRBJ2-4	16	TGTGCCAGCAGCGTACCAGGGACTAGCACCAAAAACATTCAGTACTTC	CASSVPGTSTKNIQYF
-	TRBV25-1	-	TRBJ1-6	16	TGTGCCAGCAGTCCCATGGGGGCAGCAAATAATTCACCCCTCCACTTT	CASSPMGAANNSPLHF
once	TRBV5-1	-	TRBJ2-3	16	TGCGCCAGCAGCTGGGGACATGGGGGAAGCACAGATACGCAGTATTTT	CASSWGHGGSTDTQYF
-	TRBV19	-	TRBJ2-2	16	TGTGCCAGTAGTAACCCCGGACAGAGGAACACCGGGGAGCTGTTTTTT	CASSNPGQRNTGELFF
once	TRBV5-4	TRBD1	TRBJ1-2	16	TGTGCCAGCAGCGCCGCTCGACAGGGTGGTCAAGGTGGCTACACCTTC	CASSAARQGGQGGYTF
-	TRBV29-1	-	TRBJ2-1	12	TGCAGCGTTGGGTCTCCTTACAATGAGCAGTTCTTC	CSVGSPYNEQFF
once	TRBV7-2	TRBD1	TRBJ1-4	14	TGTGCCAGCAGCTTTCGGACAGGGAATGAAAAACTGTTTTTT	CASSFRTGNEKLFF
-	TRBV11-1	-	TRBJ2-2	15	TGTGCCAGCAGCTTAGCGCGATCTACAACCGGGGAGCTGTTTTTT	CASSLARSTTGELFF
-	TRBV18	TRBD2	TRBJ2-7	16	TGTGCCAGCTCACCATTGGGGACTAGCAGCCCCTACGAGCAGTACTTC	CASSPLGTSSPYEQYF
-	TRBV7-9	-	TRBJ2-3	10	TGTGCCAGCAGCGAAGATACGCAGTATTTT	CASSEDTQYF
-	TRBV6-1	-	TRBJ2-7	11	TGTGCCAGCAGAATGACCTACGAGCAGTACTTC	CASRMTYEQYF
-	TRBV27	-	TRBJ2-3	15	TGTGCCAGCAGTTTCCTAGGGTATGGCACAGATACGCAGTATTTT	CASSFLGYGTDTQYF
-	TRBV19	-	TRBJ2-3	14	TGTGCCAGTAGTACGGGACCTAGCACAGATACGCAGTATTTT	CASSTGPSTDTQYF
-	TRBV29-1	TRBD1	TRBJ2-3	15	TGCAGCGTCGCCTCCGGGACAGATAGCACAGATACGCAGTATTTT	CSVASGTDSTDTQYF
-	TRBV9	TRBD1	TRBJ2-5	15	TGTGCCAGCAGCGGACAGACAGGGAGACAAGAGACCCAGTACTTC	CASSGQTGRQETQYF
-	TRBV6-5	-	TRBJ2-1	15	TGTGCCAGCAGCCCCACCGGGACTTTCTACAATGAGCAGTTCTTC	CASSPTGTFYNEQFF
-	TRBV5-4	-	TRBJ2-7	15	TGTGCCAGCAGCATGGACAGCCGCCTGTCCTACGAGCAGTACTTC	CASSMDSRLSYEQYF
-	TRBV6-1	-	TRBJ2-7	14	TGTGCCAGCAATATGGACAGCCTTCGGATCGAGCAGTACTTC	CASNMDSLRIEQYF
-	TRBV28	-	TRBJ2-7	16	TGTGCCAGCAGACCCATTCCGGGACACGAATCCTACGAGCAGTACTTC	CASRPIPGHESYEQYF
-	TRBV9	-	TRBJ1-2	14	TGTGCCAGCAGCGTAGGGGACACCGACTGGGGCTACACCTTC	CASSVGDTDWGYTF
-	TRBV11-2	-	TRBJ2-5	15	TGTGCCAGCAGCTTAGATAGCAGGGGAGGAGAGACCCAGTACTTC	CASSLDSRGGETQYF
-	TRBV19	TRBD2	TRBJ2-2	14	TGTGCCAGCGGGACTAGCGCGAACACCGGGGAGCTGTTTTTT	CASGTSANTGELFF
-	TRBV30	-	TRBJ2-1	9	TGCCCGTGCCTGGGGTATAAGTTCTTC	CPCLGYKFF
-	TRBV2	TRBD1	TRBJ2-6	17	TGTGCCAGCTGCCGGGACAGGGATCTCGCTGGGGCCAACGTCCTGACTTTC	CASCRDRDLAGANVLTF
-	TRBV11-1	-	TRBJ1-3	14	TGTGCCAGCAGCTTGACAGACTCTGGAAACACCATATATTTT	CASSLTDSGNTIYF